This T cell receptor beta chain originates from a study of identical twins. TCRdb re-called the 5' RACE reads through MiXCR, storing one row per CDR3 protein. The table records approximately 700,000 distinct CDR3 sequences, around a sixth of them present only once. The sample holds many counts of this clonotype. These data also formed part of another study, on T cells expressing NK-cell markers. That paper adds: From sorted CD3+CD56+NKG2C+, CD3+CD56+NKG2C- and CD3+CD56-NKG2C+ T cells came the TCR beta repertoires.

The sample consisted of PBMCs. The TCR sequence derives from a woman aged 18-35 years in good health.

The CDR3 is CATSRSRYGYTF. The CDR3 nucleotides read TGTGCCACCAGCCGGTCCCGCTATGGCTACACCTTC. This chain uses TRBV15 with TRBJ1-2; D not certain. Germline loops: CDR1 LNHNV, CDR2 YYDKDF (reference sequence). The V end lost 5 bases, the J end lost 4 bases, and 8 bases lay between the germline ends. CDR3 size: 12 residues.